This T cell receptor (beta chain) came from a study of blood T cell repertoires in COVID-19. Background on the study: COVID-19 samples, acute and convalescent, were from the United States, Italy and Spain.

Original analysis: Reference gene primer amplification gave nucleated cell count estimates. Only in-frame clones appear in the TCRdb table, and some are missing; sequencing was by immunoSEQ multiplex PCR. V and J calls plus clone size are reproduced from that table; the DNA served to infer D and trimming. The sample has around 59,000 clones, more than 75% seen once. Concerning this clone: Other DNA sequences in this specimen translate into the identical CDR3.

The ends were cut back, 4 bases at V and 8 bases at J, with 11 bases in the middle. The CDR3 covers 12 residues. Per germline, CDR1 MNHEY and CDR2 SVGAGI. The material sequenced was peripheral blood. The J gene is TRBJ1-2, the V gene TRBV6-5, with D unresolved. The clonotype originates from a man in his sixties with acute or convalescent COVID-19. CDR3 in amino acids: CASSSEREGYTF. The CDR3 coding sequence is TGTGCCAGCAGTTCAGAAAGGGAGGGCTACACCTTC.